This T cell receptor (beta chain) was retrieved from a study of shared clonotypes between healthy human individuals. Study-wide results and limits: Some naive CD4 clonotypes, 4% to 6%, turned up in common across several donors.

CD45RO-negative, CCR7-positively selected cells formed the naive CD8 fraction, excluding terminally differentiated effector memory CD45RA+ cells. As regards this clone: No antigen is known for it.

Several immunoSEQ plates held equal portions of the genomic DNA taken from each subset. TCRdb keeps only in-frame clones here, not all; method: immunoSEQ multiplex PCR. The data show hundreds of thousands of clones, about 95% seen once. The sample was naive CD8+ T cells sorted from blood. The receptor comes from a woman aged 25 to 45 in good health.

The CDR3 nucleotides are TGTGCCAGCAGTTTATTGCCCGTGGATGGCTACACCTTC. As protein: CASSLLPVDGYTF. V and J are TRBV28 and TRBJ1-2, with unresolved D. V lost 1 base and J 6 bases, leaving 9 bases between the germline ends. The V gene's germline CDR1 is MDHEN and CDR2 SYDVKM. The CDR3 is made up of 13 amino acids.